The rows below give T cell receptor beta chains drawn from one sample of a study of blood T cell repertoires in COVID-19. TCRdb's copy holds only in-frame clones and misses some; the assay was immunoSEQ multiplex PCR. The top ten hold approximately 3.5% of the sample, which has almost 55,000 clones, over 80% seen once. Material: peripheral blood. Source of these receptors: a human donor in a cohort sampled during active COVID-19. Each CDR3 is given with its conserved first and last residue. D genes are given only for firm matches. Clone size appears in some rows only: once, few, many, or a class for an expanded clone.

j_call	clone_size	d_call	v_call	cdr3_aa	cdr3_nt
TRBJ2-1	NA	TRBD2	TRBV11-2	CASSALLAGVNEQFF	TGTGCCAGCAGCGCCTTACTAGCGGGGGTCAATGAGCAGTTCTTC
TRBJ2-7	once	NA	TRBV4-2	CASSPGLPYEQYF	TGTGCCAGCAGCCCCGGACTTCCCTACGAGCAGTACTTC
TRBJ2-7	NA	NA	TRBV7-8	CATRRGRDPYEQYF	TGTGCCACGCGCCGCGGGCGGGACCCCTACGAGCAGTACTTC
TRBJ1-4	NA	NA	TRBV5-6	CASSLALTRTDEKLFF	TGTGCCAGCAGCTTGGCCTTAACCAGGACTGATGAAAAACTGTTTTTT
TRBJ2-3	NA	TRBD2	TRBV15	CATSITGGLAGGDTQYF	TGTGCCACCAGCATTACAGGGGGGCTAGCGGGAGGAGATACGCAGTATTTT
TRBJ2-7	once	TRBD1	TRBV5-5	CASSSGFFKQGNEQYF	TGTGCTAGCAGCTCAGGGTTTTTTAAACAGGGGAACGAGCAGTACTTC
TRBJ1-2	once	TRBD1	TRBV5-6	CASSLGQGVSGYTF	TGTGCCAGCAGCTTAGGACAGGGGGTTTCCGGCTACACCTTC
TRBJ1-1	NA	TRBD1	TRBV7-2	CASSLGRRADRELAFF	TGTGCCAGCAGCTTAGGACGACGTGCGGACAGGGAGTTAGCTTTCTTT
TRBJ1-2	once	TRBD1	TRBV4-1	CASSQDRGRNGYTF	TGCGCCAGCAGCCAGGACAGGGGGCGGAACGGCTACACCTTC
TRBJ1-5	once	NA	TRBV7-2	CASSLMSRGNQPQHF	TGTGCCAGCAGCTTAATGTCCAGGGGCAATCAGCCCCAGCATTTT
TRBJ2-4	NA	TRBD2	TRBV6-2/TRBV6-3	CASSSPGGGAKNIQYF	TGTGCCAGCAGTTCCCCGGGGGGGGGTGCCAAAAACATTCAGTACTTC
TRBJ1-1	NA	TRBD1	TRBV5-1	CASSLRTGGQNTEAFF	TGCGCCAGCAGCCTTAGGACAGGGGGACAGAACACTGAAGCTTTCTTT
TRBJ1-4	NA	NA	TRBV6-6	CASSYGQSNEKLFF	TGTGCCAGCAGTTACGGACAGAGTAATGAAAAACTGTTTTTT
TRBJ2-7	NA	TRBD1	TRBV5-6	CASSSDRSSSYEQYF	TGTGCCAGCAGCTCGGACAGGTCGAGCTCCTACGAGCAGTACTTC
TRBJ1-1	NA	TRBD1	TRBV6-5	CASSPRTGRNTEAFF	TGTGCCAGCAGTCCGCGGACAGGCAGGAACACTGAAGCTTTCTTT
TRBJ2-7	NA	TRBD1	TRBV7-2	CASTQNRGYGEQYF	TGTGCCAGCACCCAAAACAGGGGGTACGGCGAGCAGTACTTC
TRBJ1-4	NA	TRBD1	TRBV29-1	CSVRTGWAGKLFF	TGCAGCGTCAGGACAGGGTGGGCGGGAAAACTGTTTTTT
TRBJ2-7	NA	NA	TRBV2	CASRSTESSYEQYF	TGTGCCAGCAGGTCGACGGAGAGCTCCTACGAGCAGTACTTC
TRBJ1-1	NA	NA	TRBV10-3	CAIKRNGEGNTEAFF	TGTGCCATCAAAAGGAACGGGGAGGGGAACACTGAAGCTTTCTTT
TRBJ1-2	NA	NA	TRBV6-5	CASRLRGMVYGYTF	TGTGCCAGCCGTTTAAGAGGGATGGTCTATGGCTACACCTTC
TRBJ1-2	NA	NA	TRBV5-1	CASSPRDYGYTF	TGCGCCAGCAGCCCCCGGGATTATGGCTACACCTTC
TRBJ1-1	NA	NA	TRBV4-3	CASSPSVVRQNTEAFF	TGCGCCAGCAGCCCCTCCGTTGTTCGACAGAACACTGAAGCTTTCTTT
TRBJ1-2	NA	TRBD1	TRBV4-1	CASSPRQGDYGYTF	TGCGCCAGCAGCCCCCGACAGGGGGACTATGGCTACACCTTC
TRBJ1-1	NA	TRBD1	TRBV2	CANQKQGARDTEAFF	TGTGCCAACCAAAAACAGGGGGCGCGGGACACTGAAGCTTTCTTT
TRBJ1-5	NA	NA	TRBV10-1	CARPQGWDQPQHF	TGCGCCAGGCCACAGGGTTGGGATCAGCCCCAGCATTTT
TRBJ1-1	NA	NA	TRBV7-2	CASSLMRAVNTEAFF	TGTGCCAGCAGCTTAATGAGGGCCGTGAACACTGAAGCTTTCTTT
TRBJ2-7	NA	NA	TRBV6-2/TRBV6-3	CASSYARGAHEQYF	TGTGCCAGCAGTTACGCCCGGGGGGCCCACGAGCAGTACTTC
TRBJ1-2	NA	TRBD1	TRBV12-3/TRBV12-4	CASSPGTVGYTF	TGTGCCAGCAGCCCCGGGACAGTAGGCTACACCTTC
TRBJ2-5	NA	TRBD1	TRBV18	CASSPLQDRGGETQYF	TGTGCCAGCTCACCATTGCAGGACAGGGGCGGGGAGACCCAGTACTTC
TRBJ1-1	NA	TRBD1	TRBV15	CATSSALGQGSSAEAFF	TGTGCCACCAGCAGTGCATTGGGACAGGGTAGTAGCGCTGAAGCTTTCTTT
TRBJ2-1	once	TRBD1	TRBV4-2	CASSSRTGAIGREQFF	TGTGCCAGCAGCTCTCGAACAGGGGCGATTGGGCGTGAGCAGTTCTTC
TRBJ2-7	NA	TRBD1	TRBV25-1	CAGKTGAGEQYF	TGTGCCGGTAAGACAGGGGCGGGCGAGCAGTACTTC
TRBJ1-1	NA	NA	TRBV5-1	CASSLGTARPVEAFF	TGCGCCAGCAGCTTGGGGACAGCAAGGCCCGTTGAAGCTTTCTTT
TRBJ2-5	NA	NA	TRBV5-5	CASVLQGLEETQYF	TGTGCCAGCGTCCTGCAGGGACTGGAAGAGACCCAGTACTTC
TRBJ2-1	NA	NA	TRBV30	CAWSRGLSSSWTSYNEQFF	TGTGCCTGGAGCCGAGGGTTAAGCTCATCGTGGACCTCCTACAATGAGCAGTTCTTC
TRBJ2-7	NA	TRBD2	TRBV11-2	CASSLGTGGSYEQYF	TGTGCCAGCAGCTTAGGCACGGGGGGTTCCTACGAGCAGTACTTC
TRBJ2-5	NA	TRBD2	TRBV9	CASSVGASGQQETQYF	TGTGCCAGCAGCGTAGGGGCTAGCGGGCAACAAGAGACCCAGTACTTC
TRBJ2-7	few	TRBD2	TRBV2	CASGREDEQYF	TGTGCCAGCGGGAGGGAGGACGAGCAGTACTTC
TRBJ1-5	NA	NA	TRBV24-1	CATSDRGDQPQHF	TGTGCCACCAGTGACAGGGGTGATCAGCCCCAGCATTTT
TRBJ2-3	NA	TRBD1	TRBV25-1	CASTRTGSITDTQYF	TGTGCCAGCACTCGGACAGGGTCGATCACAGATACGCAGTATTTT
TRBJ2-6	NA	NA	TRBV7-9	CASSAGAGPNVLTF	TGTGCCAGCAGCGCGGGGGCCGGCCCCAACGTCCTGACTTTC
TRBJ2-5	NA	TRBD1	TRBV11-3	CASSPGTGWETQYF	TGTGCCAGCAGCCCCGGGACAGGATGGGAGACCCAGTACTTC
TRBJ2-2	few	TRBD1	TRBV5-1	CASRGQGITGELFF	TGCGCCAGCAGGGGACAGGGGATCACCGGGGAGCTGTTTTTT
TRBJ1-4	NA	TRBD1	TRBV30	CAWSGQGREKLFF	TGTGCCTGGAGTGGACAGGGGCGGGAAAAACTGTTTTTT
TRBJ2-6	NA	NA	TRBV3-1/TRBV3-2	CASGRGSSGANVLTF	TGTGCCAGCGGGAGAGGGAGCTCTGGGGCCAACGTCCTGACTTTC